A single sample gave rise to the 9 T cell receptor beta chains below, sequenced in a study of PD-1 blockade in classical Hodgkin lymphoma. Time point described: cycle 4 day 1 (C4D1), after 6 weeks of nivolumab. Every patient experienced relapse after autologous stem cell transplantation, and brentuximab vedotin exposure varied. Clones were sequenced by immunoSEQ multiplex PCR, and TCRdb holds only the in-frame ones, with some missing. The repertoire holds 20,000 to 25,000 clones, with 70% to 80% as singletons. Here the sequenced sample was peripheral blood mononuclear cells (PBMCs), taken before the fourth cycle of nivolumab. The receptors here all came from a human donor with classical Hodgkin lymphoma.

The chain employs TRBV4-2 and TRBJ2-1, with TRBD2 matching over 11 bases. With 4 bases clipped from V and 5 bases from J, the junction kept 10 bases outside the gene matches. Germline CDR1 and CDR2: LGHNA and YNFKEQ. This CDR3 has 17 residues. The CDR3: CASSPSTGTSGHNEQFF. The CDR3 coding sequence is TGTGCCAGCAGCCCCTCGACCGGGACTAGCGGACACAATGAGCAGTTCTTC.

CDR3 bases: TGTGCCAGTAGTATCGGCAACTCCTACAATGAGCAGTTCTTC. Protein product: CASSIGNSYNEQFF. The chain carries TRBV19 and TRBJ2-1; D remains unclear. Trimming removed 3 bases from V and 0 bases from J, with 6 bases in between. CDR3 length: 14 amino acids. Germline V CDR1 and CDR2: LNHDA, SQIVND (reference sequence).

CDR3 loop: CASSRTGYYEQYF. CDR3 in DNA: TGTGCCAGCAGCCGGACAGGGTATTACGAGCAGTACTTC. V usage is TRBV7-8 and J usage is TRBJ2-7, with 8 bases lining up with TRBD1. Germline V gives CDR1 SGHVS, CDR2 FQNEAQ. The V and J ends lost 5 bases and 4 bases, in that order; junction bases with no gene match: 4. The CDR3 loop spans 13 amino acids.

The gene calls are TRBV5-6 and TRBJ2-5; TRBD2 matches at 14 bases. V lost 0 bases to trimming and J lost 5 bases; unmatched junction nucleotides: 9. The germline V gene has CDR1 SGHDT and CDR2 YYEEEE. The length of the CDR3 is 18 residues. CDR3 protein: CASSLEIPGLAGVETQYF. The CDR3 bases are TGTGCCAGCAGCTTGGAGATACCGGGACTAGCGGGAGTCGAGACCCAGTACTTC.

This chain uses TRBV5-1 with TRBJ2-2; D remains unclear. This CDR3 region has 15 residues. From germline, CDR1 is SGHRS and CDR2 YFSETQ. V gave up 0 bases and J gave up 2 bases, with 8 bases separating them. CDR3 DNA: TGCGCCAGCAGCTTGGGCGGAACCAACACCGGGGAGCTGTTTTTT. This gives the protein CASSLGGTNTGELFF.

This clone was counted a few times. The chain employs TRBV7-8 and TRBJ1-1; D gene uncertain. The germline gives CDR1 SGHVS, CDR2 FQNEAQ. CDR3 length: 15 amino acids. Trimming removed 6 bases at V and 4 bases at J, with 18 bases between. The CDR3 sequence is CASSTSMVETTEAFF. The CDR3 nucleotides read TGTGCCAGCAGTACCTCCATGGTGGAGACCACTGAAGCTTTCTTT.

The rearrangement links TRBV30 to TRBJ2-1, with 12 nucleotides matching TRBD2. The ends lost 3 bases at V and 4 bases at J; junction bases unmatched: 1. The CDR3 totals 14 residues. Germline lookup yields CDR1 GTSNPN and CDR2 SVGIG (reference sequence). The CDR3 spells CAWRGLAGYNEQFF. In DNA, the CDR3 is TGTGCCTGGAGAGGACTAGCGGGATACAATGAGCAGTTCTTC.

This clone was observed once. The DNA of the CDR3 is TGTGCCAGCAGTTTCACAGGGCCTAACTATGGCTACACCTTC. Encoded protein: CASSFTGPNYGYTF. The V and J genes are TRBV28 and TRBJ1-2, with D tentatively TRBD1 (6 bases). CDR1 MDHEN and CDR2 SYDVKM come from the germline V gene. V was pared by 3 bases and J by 0 bases, with 8 bases between. This CDR3 is 14 amino acids long.

This clone has just a few counts. This chain connects TRBV5-6 to TRBJ2-7; 7 bases line up with TRBD1. The V segment lost 5 bases and the J segment 5 bases; nucleotides outside the gene matches: 13. Per the germline V gene, CDR1 is SGHDT and CDR2 is YYEEEE. The length of the CDR3 is 15 residues. The CDR3 nucleotides are TGTGCCAGCAGTCGTCGACAGGGCAGAACTAACGAGCAGTACTTC. Protein: CASSRRQGRTNEQYF.